These 27 T cell receptor beta chains originate from one sample sequenced in a study of blood T cell repertoires in COVID-19. Assay used: immunoSEQ multiplex PCR; TCRdb lists only in-frame clones, some missing. The sample carries some 280,000 clones, roughly 85% recorded once. Sequencing input: peripheral blood. The receptors come from a woman between 25 and 40 years old with active or convalescent COVID-19.

The V and J genes are TRBV14 and TRBJ2-4, with TRBD1 matching 7 bases. Germline CDR1 is SGHDN and CDR2 is FVKESK. The J segment lost 9 bases and the V segment lost 2 bases, leaving 16 bases of the junction unmatched. This CDR3 is 17 amino acids long. The CDR3, as DNA: TGTGCCAGCAGCCAAACCGGGACAGCCATAGTAGAAAGCATTCAGTACTTC. This sequence encodes CASSQTGTAIVESIQYF.

The rearrangement uses TRBV2 and TRBJ1-5; D ambiguous. V was clipped by 3 bases and J by 6 bases, with 15 bases between them. Germline-derived CDR1 and CDR2 are SNHLY and FYNNEI. The CDR3 consists of 15 residues. The CDR3 sequence: CASSESLPNGQPQHF. CDR3 DNA sequence: TGTGCCAGCAGTGAGTCTTTGCCGAACGGTCAGCCCCAGCATTTT.

The gene calls are TRBV9 and TRBJ2-6, with TRBD2 matching 8 bases. The CDR3 sequence is 18 residues long. Trimming removed 0 bases from V and 2 bases from J; junction bases left unmatched: 7. Germline CDR1 reads SGDLS; CDR2 reads YYNGEE. The CDR3: CASSVEDGGAPGANVLTF. The CDR3 nucleotides are TGTGCCAGCAGCGTAGAGGACGGGGGGGCGCCTGGGGCCAACGTCCTGACTTTC.

This chain joins TRBV18 and TRBJ1-2; perhaps TRBD1 as D (6 bases). This CDR3 is 17 amino acids long. Trimming took off 1 base at V and 6 bases at J, with 21 bases between the two ends. From germline, CDR1 is KGHSH and CDR2 LQKENI. The CDR3, as DNA: TGTGCCAGCTCACCACTTCCACACCAACAGGGCACGGATGGCTACACCTTC. Protein sequence: CASSPLPHQQGTDGYTF.

The chain recombines TRBV7-2 with TRBJ1-2; 8 bases fit TRBD1. CDR1 SGHTA and CDR2 FQGNSA come from the germline V gene. This CDR3 spans 16 amino acids. Trimming removed 3 bases from V and 3 bases from J; junction bases left unmatched: 9. DNA of the CDR3: TGTGCCAGCAGCTTCGTGTCAGGGGGCGCTCACTATGGCTACACCTTC. This gives the protein CASSFVSGGAHYGYTF.

The chain is built from TRBV7-2 and TRBJ2-3; TRBD1 matches 7 bases. With V trimmed by 3 bases and J by 7 bases, 4 bases remained unmatched. The CDR3 runs 13 residues. Germline CDR1 is SGHTA and CDR2 is FQGNSA. CDR3 protein: CASSFRQGHTQYF. CDR3 DNA: TGTGCCAGCAGCTTTCGACAGGGCCATACGCAGTATTTT.

In its sample, this clone was seen a few times. V usage is TRBV19 and J usage is TRBJ1-2; the match to TRBD1 covers 9 bases. J was trimmed by 3 bases and V by 5 bases; bases with no gene match: 10. Germline V gene sequence: CDR1 LNHDA, CDR2 SQIVND (reference sequence). The CDR3 spans 16 residues. DNA of the CDR3: TGTGCCAGTAGTCTAGTCACAGGGGGCTTTCACTATGGCTACACCTTC. Residues: CASSLVTGGFHYGYTF. The whole variable domain, filled in from reference TRBV19 and TRBJ1-2, reads DGGITQSPKYLFRKEGQNVTLSCEQNLNHDAMYWYRQDPGQGLRLIYYSQIVNDFQKGDIAEGYSVSREKKESFPLTVTSAQKNPTAFYLCASSLVTGGFHYGYTFGSGTRLTVV.

The rearrangement links TRBV6-6 to TRBJ1-6; TRBD1 agrees at 10 bases. This CDR3 comprises 15 residues. The junction had 7 bases not matched to a gene; V was cut back by 5 bases and J by 9 bases. Germline CDR1 reads MNHNY; CDR2 reads SVGAGI (reference sequence). CDR3 DNA sequence: TGTGCCAGCAGTCGGGACAGGGGAACCTTTTCACCCCTCCACTTT. It specifies CASSRDRGTFSPLHF.

The gene calls are TRBV4-3 and TRBJ1-2, with a possible D match to TRBD1 (5 bases). Trimming took 2 bases from V and 6 from J, leaving 10 bases between them. CDR1 and CDR2 (germline): LGHNA, YSLEER. The CDR3 sequence is 13 residues long. CDR3 in DNA: TGCGCCAGCAGCCAACAGGGATGGGATGGCTACACCTTC. Amino acids: CASSQQGWDGYTF.

CDR3 region: CASRGQGNSPLHF. The CDR3 coding sequence is TGTGCCAGCAGAGGACAGGGTAATTCACCCCTCCACTTT. This sequence joins TRBV2 and TRBJ1-6, with 8 bases lining up with TRBD1. This CDR3 region has 13 residues. Trimming cost V 6 bases and J 6 bases; bases outside gene matches: 1. Germline CDR1 reads SNHLY; CDR2 reads FYNNEI.

This CDR3 is CASSLTGGAYGYTF. The DNA for the CDR3 is TGTGCCAGCAGCCTGACAGGGGGGGCCTATGGCTACACCTTC. This chain uses TRBV7-2 with TRBJ1-2; 9 nucleotides agree with TRBD1. V lost 5 bases, J lost 4 bases, and 5 bases stayed unmatched. The CDR3 length is 14 residues. Germline values: CDR1 SGHTA, CDR2 FQGNSA.

The chain recombines TRBV6-5 with TRBJ1-5; D uncertain. V was shortened by 5 bases and J by 11 bases, with 16 bases between the two germline ends. Germline CDR1 MNHEY, CDR2 SVGAGI. CDR3 length equals 13 residues. CDR3: CASSLSRLSAQHF. The CDR3 coding sequence is TGTGCCAGCAGTCTATCCCGGTTATCGGCCCAGCATTTT.

The chain uses TRBV9 and TRBJ2-3; perhaps TRBD2 as D (6 bases). V was pared by 3 bases and J by 2 bases, with 13 bases between. The germline V gene has CDR1 SGDLS and CDR2 YYNGEE. The CDR3 loop spans 15 amino acids. CDR3 sequence reads: CASSAAGTHTDTQYF. Here the CDR3 DNA reads TGTGCCAGCAGCGCGGCGGGGACTCACACAGATACGCAGTATTTT. Full variable domain (missing parts from reference TRBV9 and TRBJ2-3): DSGVTQTPKHLITATGQRVTLRCSPRSGDLSVYWYQQSLDQGLQFLIQYYNGEERAKGNILERFSAQQFPDLHSELNLSSLELGDSALYFCASSAAGTHTDTQYFGPGTRLTVL.

The chain combines TRBV18 with TRBJ1-1; no definite D call. This CDR3 contains 13 residues. Germline CDR1 reads KGHSH; CDR2 reads LQKENI. V was trimmed by 2 bases and J by 0 bases, leaving 4 bases between them. The DNA of the CDR3 is TGTGCCAGCTCACCAGAGGTGAACACTGAAGCTTTCTTT. It yields the protein CASSPEVNTEAFF.

J is TRBJ1-1 and V is TRBV24-1; no clear D. Trimming shortened V by 3 bases and J by 2 bases, and 6 bases separated the two germline ends. Germline V lookup: CDR1 KGHDR, CDR2 SFDVKD. This CDR3 has 13 amino acids. Here the CDR3 reads CATSDSVNTEAFF. In DNA, the CDR3 is TGTGCCACCAGTGATAGCGTTAACACTGAAGCTTTCTTT.

CDR3 amino acids: CASSLRDRVLGQPQHF. The CDR3 region has the DNA TGTGCCAGCTCACTCCGGGACAGGGTGTTGGGTCAGCCCCAGCATTTT. The chain uses TRBV18 and TRBJ1-5; 9 bases align to TRBD1. V lost 4 bases to trimming and J lost 6 bases; unmatched junction nucleotides: 10. The CDR3 is 16 amino acids. Germline assignment: CDR1 KGHSH and CDR2 LQKENI.

This sequence joins TRBV30 and TRBJ2-5; 9 positions agree with TRBD2. Trimming took 5 bases from V and 1 from J; bases not matched to a gene: 8. CDR3 length equals 15 residues. Germline assignment: CDR1 GTSNPN and CDR2 SVGIG (reference sequence). The chain's CDR3 is CAWGRGGGAQETQYF. Here the CDR3 DNA reads TGTGCCTGGGGGCGCGGCGGGGGGGCCCAAGAGACCCAGTACTTC. Together with reference TRBV30 and TRBJ2-5, the CDR3 gives the full variable domain: SQTIHQWPATLVQPVGSPLSLECTVEGTSNPNLYWYRQAAGRGLQLLFYSVGIGQISSEVPQNLSASRPQDRQFILSSKKLLLSDSGFYLCAWGRGGGAQETQYFGPGTRLLVL.

V is TRBV4-3 and J is TRBJ1-5; 9 bases are a match to TRBD1. With V trimmed by 5 bases and J by 7 bases, 9 bases remained unmatched. Germline CDR1 reads LGHNA; CDR2 reads YSLEER. This CDR3 contains 15 residues. The chain's CDR3 is CASSAGQGTGQPQHF. The CDR3 DNA reads as TGCGCCAGCAGCGCCGGACAGGGGACGGGCCAGCCCCAGCATTTT.

The chain uses TRBV7-2 and TRBJ1-6; 11 nucleotides line up with TRBD1. This CDR3 region has 16 residues. With V trimmed by 0 bases and J by 8 bases, 3 bases remained unmatched. CDR1 and CDR2 (germline): SGHTA, FQGNSA. The CDR3 DNA reads TGTGCCAGCAGCTTAGCAGGGACAGGGGGTGATTCACCCCTCCACTTT. As protein: CASSLAGTGGDSPLHF.

V gene TRBV30 combines with J gene TRBJ1-2, with 11 positions matching TRBD1. Per the germline V gene, CDR1 is GTSNPN and CDR2 is SVGIG (reference sequence). This CDR3 spans 14 amino acids. Trimming took 4 bases from V and 7 from J; bases not matched to a gene: 8. The CDR3 nucleotides are TGTGCCTGGACCGATCCCGGGACAGGGGGTGGCTACACCTTC. Its translation: CAWTDPGTGGGYTF. The whole variable domain, remainder taken from reference TRBV30 and TRBJ1-2, is SQTIHQWPATLVQPVGSPLSLECTVEGTSNPNLYWYRQAAGRGLQLLFYSVGIGQISSEVPQNLSASRPQDRQFILSSKKLLLSDSGFYLCAWTDPGTGGGYTFGSGTRLTVV.

This clone was counted between two and nine times. V and J are TRBV19 and TRBJ1-1; D unresolved. CDR1 LNHDA and CDR2 SQIVND come from the germline V gene (reference sequence). This CDR3 is 16 amino acids long. Deletions cut 0 bases from V and 0 bases from J, with 11 bases between. The CDR3: CASSIDLAPLNTEAFF. The CDR3 bases are TGTGCCAGTAGTATAGATCTGGCACCCTTGAACACTGAAGCTTTCTTT.

This chain's CDR3 is CASSFTRVGTEAFF. CDR3 DNA: TGTGCCAGCAGTTTCACCAGGGTGGGCACTGAAGCTTTCTTT. The chain joins TRBV28 to TRBJ1-1; possibly TRBD1 for D (5 bases). Germline V lookup: CDR1 MDHEN, CDR2 SYDVKM. The ends were cut back, 3 bases at V and 4 bases at J, with 12 bases in the middle. The CDR3 runs 14 residues.

This clone is a singleton in its sample. The rearrangement links TRBV9 to TRBJ1-4; tentative D call: TRBD1 (6 bases). V gave up 4 bases and J gave up 8 bases, with 15 bases separating them. The CDR3 length is 14 residues. Germline values: CDR1 SGDLS, CDR2 YYNGEE. The CDR3 loop reads CASSPGTTAEKLFF. CDR3 DNA: TGTGCCAGCAGCCCCGGGACAACAGCGGAAAAACTGTTTTTT.

V is TRBV30 and J is TRBJ1-2; possible D gene TRBD1, 6 bases. V lost 5 bases and J 6 bases, leaving 19 bases between the germline ends. Germline loops: CDR1 GTSNPN, CDR2 SVGIG (reference sequence). This CDR3 region has 14 residues. The CDR3 coding sequence is TGTGCCTGGGACAGGAATTTGGGGACCCATGGCTACACCTTC. It specifies CAWDRNLGTHGYTF. The whole variable domain, filled in from reference TRBV30 and TRBJ1-2, reads SQTIHQWPATLVQPVGSPLSLECTVEGTSNPNLYWYRQAAGRGLQLLFYSVGIGQISSEVPQNLSASRPQDRQFILSSKKLLLSDSGFYLCAWDRNLGTHGYTFGSGTRLTVV.

The chain is built from TRBV3-1 (or the pseudogene TRBV3-2) and TRBJ1-6, with a tentative D call TRBD1 (5 bases). The CDR3 has 15 residues. Trimming took 4 bases from V and 4 from J, leaving 11 bases between them. Germline assignment: CDR1 LGHDT and CDR2 YNNKEL (reference sequence). Here the CDR3 reads CASSRRGGYNSPLHF. CDR3 coding DNA: TGTGCCAGCAGCCGAAGGGGTGGTTATAATTCACCCCTCCACTTT.

V is TRBV6-1 and J is TRBJ2-1; TRBD2 is a possible D gene (7 bases). This CDR3 contains 18 residues. Trimming took off 4 bases at V and 2 bases at J, with 21 bases between the two ends. CDR1 is MNHNS, CDR2 SASEGT, per germline. Here the CDR3 DNA reads TGTGCCAGCAGTGGACCTCTAGGGGGGGTTTACACCTACAATGAGCAGTTCTTC. The encoded protein is CASSGPLGGVYTYNEQFF.

The rearrangement uses TRBV19 and TRBJ1-3; D remains unclear. CDR3 size: 15 residues. Germline CDR1 and CDR2: LNHDA and SQIVND (reference sequence). The V and J ends lost 3 bases and 2 bases respectively, with 11 bases between them. DNA of the CDR3: TGTGCCAGTAGTATTGTCGCTTTAGCTGGAAACACCATATATTTT. This gives the protein CASSIVALAGNTIYF.